This TCR beta chain is from a study of long-term antiretroviral therapy in people with HIV. Researchers ran immunoSEQ v3.0 at survey level. Sequencing used immunoSEQ multiplex PCR; TCRdb keeps in-frame clones, though not all of them. Counted here are roughly 33,000 clones, roughly three quarters occurring once; the ten biggest clones make up approximately 7.6%. This clone has more than one count but fewer than ten. The V gene lost 0 bases and the J gene lost 2 bases, with 12 bases spanning the gap. Germline V gene sequence: CDR1 SGHRS, CDR2 YFSETQ. The CDR3 consists of 15 residues. The starting material was unsorted PBMCs, obtained 3.1 years after starting antiretroviral therapy. This chain joins TRBV5-1 and TRBJ2-7, with D uncertain. This clonotype was sampled from a woman aged 50 to 60 with HIV. This CDR3 reads CASSLGTGRTYEQYF. The CDR3, as DNA: TGCGCCAGCAGCTTGGGTACTGGCAGGACCTACGAGCAGTACTTC.